The TCR beta chain under discussion was sequenced for a study of control samples from healthy donors and cancer patients. This clone showed up just a few times. TCRdb's copy holds only in-frame clones and misses some; the assay was immunoSEQ multiplex PCR. Here the sample spans about 110,000 clones, roughly 90% being singletons. Germline assignment: CDR1 DFQATT and CDR2 SNEGSKA (reference sequence). Trimming stripped 4 bases from V and 7 bases from J, with 11 bases between. This CDR3 has 11 amino acids. The sequence came from a woman aged 60 to 75 with lung cancer. Material for sequencing was PBMCs. The rearrangement joins TRBV20-1 to TRBJ2-7; D unclear. DNA for the CDR3: TGCAGTGCTACCCGGAGTTTGGAGCAGTACTTC. Its protein product is CSATRSLEQYF.